A single sample is the source of the 3 T cell receptor beta chains below, sequenced in a study of early T cells in non-severe SARS-CoV-2 infection. TCRdb reanalysed the 5' RACE reads using MiXCR and keeps one entry per CDR3 protein. The sample lists some 30,000 distinct CDR3 sequences, 5.5% to 6% occurring once. Sample: whole blood. The origin of the receptors is an adult who was a healthcare worker with PCR-confirmed SARS-CoV-2 infection or an uninfected control (not recorded which).

This clonotype was found many times. The chain links TRBV29-1 to TRBJ2-7, with 9 bases that match TRBD1. In germline, CDR1 is SQVTM, CDR2 ANQGSEA. V shed 2 bases, J shed 7 bases, and the junction held 3 bases outside the gene matches. The length of the CDR3 is 12 residues. CDR3 in amino acids: CSVENRGREQYF. In nucleotides, the CDR3 is TGCAGCGTTGAAAACAGGGGGCGAGAGCAGTACTTC.

The rearrangement joins TRBV12-3 or TRBV12-4 to TRBJ1-4; D gene ambiguous. CDR3 length: 13 amino acids. The germline V and J ends were trimmed by 3 bases and 5 bases, with 7 bases remaining between them. The CDR3 nucleotides read TGTGCCAGCAGTTTCGCCCAGAATGAAAAACTGTTTTTT. It codes for CASSFAQNEKLFF.

Many counts were recorded for this clonotype. This chain joins TRBV5-4 and TRBJ1-2; D uncertain. Trimming removed 3 bases from V and 4 bases from J, with 16 bases in between. Germline values: CDR1 SGHNT, CDR2 YYREEE (reference sequence). The CDR3 runs to 15 residues. CDR3: CASSSPMLGPYGYTF. DNA for the CDR3: TGTGCCAGCAGCTCCCCGATGTTGGGCCCCTATGGCTACACCTTC.